The present entry profiles one TCR beta chain with its context. Its antigen is not known. Germline loops: CDR1 SGHKS, CDR2 YYEKEE (reference sequence). Unmatched junction bases numbered 4, after V lost 3 bases and J lost 6 bases. The CDR3 has 14 amino acids. Among the 120 subjects of the validation cohort, separate from the roughly 700-subject first cohort, were the donors. The data derive from a study of cytomegalovirus exposure and HLA in healthy donors. The study's findings and limits: There were fewer than 200 TCR beta chains listed as cytomegalovirus-associated. It was confirmed in vitro that three of the CMV-associated chains were specific for CMV antigens. With high specificity and sensitivity, the classifier reportedly diagnosed cytomegalovirus status.

Sequencing used immunoSEQ multiplex PCR; TCRdb keeps in-frame clones, though not all of them. The repertoire holds more than 95,000 clones, with 75% to 90% as singletons. The sequence derives from a man younger than 35 in good health and CMV-seropositive. The chain joins TRBV5-5 to TRBJ2-7, with 12 positions matching TRBD1. Sequencing was done on a sample of PBMCs. The CDR3 DNA reads TGTGCCAGCAGCTCGGGACAGGGGGCAGGCGAGCAGTACTTC. This translates into CASSSGQGAGEQYF.